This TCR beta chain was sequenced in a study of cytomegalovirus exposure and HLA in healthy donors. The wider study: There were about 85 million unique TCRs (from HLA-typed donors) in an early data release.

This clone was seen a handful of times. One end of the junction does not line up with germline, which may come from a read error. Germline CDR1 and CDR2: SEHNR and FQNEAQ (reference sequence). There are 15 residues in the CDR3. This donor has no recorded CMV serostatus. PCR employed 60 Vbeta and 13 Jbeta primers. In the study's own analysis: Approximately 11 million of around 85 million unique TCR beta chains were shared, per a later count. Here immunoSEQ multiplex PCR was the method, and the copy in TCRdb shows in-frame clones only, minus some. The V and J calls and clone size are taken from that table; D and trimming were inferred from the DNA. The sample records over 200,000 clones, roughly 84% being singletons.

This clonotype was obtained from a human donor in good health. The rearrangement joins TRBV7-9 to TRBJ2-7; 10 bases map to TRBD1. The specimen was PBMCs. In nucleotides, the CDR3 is TGTTCCAGCAGCCCCCCGGGACAGGGGTTCTACGAGCAGTACTTC. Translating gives CSSSPPGQGFYEQYF.